This T cell receptor (beta chain) is from a study of STAT3 mutations in large granular lymphocyte leukemia. As for this clone: Its target is unknown.

Libraries were prepared by immunoSEQ multiplex PCR; TCRdb keeps only in-frame clonotypes and omits some of them. The sample lists some 1,400 clones, about two thirds occurring once. The CDR3 has 10 residues. V dropped 6 bases and J dropped 5 bases, with 7 bases sitting between them. Germline V gives CDR1 SQVTM, CDR2 ANQGSEA. Study-wide results and limits: In T-cell large granular lymphocyte leukemia, about half of patients showed multiple immunodominant subclonotypes.

The TCR comes from a man in his fifties or sixties with T-cell large granular lymphocyte leukemia. Some clones in this sample may be carry-over from other donors' samples. Source material: peripheral blood mononuclear cells. This chain connects TRBV29-1 to TRBJ2-5; D is undetermined. The CDR3 bases are TGCAGCGTGGCAGAGGAGACCCAGTACTTC. Translated: CSVAEETQYF.